This TCR beta chain was observed in a study of cytomegalovirus exposure and HLA in healthy donors. From germline, CDR1 is SQVTM and CDR2 ANQGSEA. The CDR3 runs 15 residues. Trimming removed 7 bases from V and 5 bases from J, with 21 bases in between. Profiled with immunoSEQ multiplex PCR; TCRdb holds only in-frame clones, not every one. This table holds around 400,000 clones, roughly 90% found once. The chain combines TRBV29-1 with TRBJ2-1, with D possibly being TRBD2 (5 bases). The sequence was obtained from a woman in her late teens or twenties in good health and CMV-seronegative. Input material: PBMCs. The CDR3 is CSAPVLDWGNNEQFF. The CDR3 DNA reads as TGCAGCGCCCCGGTACTAGACTGGGGAAACAATGAGCAGTTCTTC.